These T cell receptor beta chains were read from a single sample in a study of T cell responses to AZD1222 COVID-19 vaccine. Clones were sequenced by immunoSEQ multiplex PCR, and TCRdb holds only the in-frame ones, with some missing. The table shows about 150,000 clones, with 92% occurring only once. The source material was peripheral blood, sampled 28 days after the second AZD1222 dose. Receptors originate from an adult who received the AZD1222 COVID-19 vaccine. Each CDR3 is given with its conserved first and last residue. The D gene is left open where the match is weak. Size is omitted from some rows. Given values are once, few, many or a class for expanded clones.

>-|TRBD1|TRBV5-6|TRBJ1-1|15
TGTGCCAGCAGTCCCGACAGGGTAATGAACACTGAAGCTTTCTTT
CASSPDRVMNTEAFF
>-|TRBD2|TRBV18|TRBJ2-7|15
TGTGCCAGCTCACCACTAGCGGGTATTTCCTACGAGCAGTACTTC
CASSPLAGISYEQYF
>-|-|TRBV5-1|TRBJ2-7|15
TGCGCCAGCAGCTTGGTTGCCGGGACACAATACGAGCAGTACTTC
CASSLVAGTQYEQYF
>once|-|TRBV18|TRBJ1-3|14
TGTGCCAGCTCACCACCAGACTCTGGAAACACCATATATTTT
CASSPPDSGNTIYF
>-|-|TRBV5-4|TRBJ2-2|15
TGTGCCAGCACCGGGGACTTACGGAACACCGGGGAGCTGTTTTTT
CASTGDLRNTGELFF
>-|TRBD1|TRBV6-5|TRBJ2-7|15
TGTGCCAGCAGCCGAGACAGGGGGCCCTCCTACGAGCAGTACTTC
CASSRDRGPSYEQYF
>-|-|TRBV9|TRBJ1-1|17
TGTGCCAGCAGCGTAGCTCGGGCAGGGGAGTGGAGCACTGAAGCTTTCTTT
CASSVARAGEWSTEAFF
>-|-|TRBV6-5|TRBJ1-1|13
TGTGCCAGCAGTTACAGGGGAAACACTGAAGCTTTCTTT
CASSYRGNTEAFF
>-|TRBD2|TRBV15|TRBJ2-7|14
TGTGCCACCAGCAGGTTAGGGGAGGGGTACGAGCAGTACTTC
CATSRLGEGYEQYF
>-|-|TRBV11-2|TRBJ1-1|14
TGTGCCAGCAGCACACAGCTCTCGGGCACTGAAGCTTTCTTT
CASSTQLSGTEAFF